This TCR beta chain was profiled in a study of persistence of HIV-infected CD4 T cells (dated by TCRdb to about 2020). For the wider study: Participants had been on suppressive ART for a median of roughly eight years. Peripheral blood samples of up to roughly 200 mL were taken at multiple time points, with the exception of a couple of participants who underwent leukapheresis at a single time point. Anti-CD3/anti-CD28 stimulation activated a higher proportion of cells, with a lower memory fraction, than antigen stimulation. The study isolated CMV- and HIV-1 Gag-responding CD4+ T cells from ART-treated individuals to examine antigen-driven clonal expansion of HIV-1-infected cells. The clonality of all cells in each sorted population was measured by TCRbeta sequencing, and the clonality of infected cells was measured by proviral sequencing. In the cross-participant TCR cluster analysis, roughly 8 participants were included for CMV and roughly seven participants were included for Gag.

Explained via the paper, the treatment or condition label denotes: suppressive antiretroviral therapy. As a nonspecific positive control representing the CD4+ T cell repertoire, the cells were stimulated with anti-CD3/anti-CD28 magnetic beads. Responding CD4+ T cells were sorted on the basis of upregulation of both CD40 ligand and CD69. Participants were HIV-1-infected adults who started suppressive ART during chronic infection. Plasma HIV-1 RNA had been undetectable (below 50 copies/mL) in participants for at least 4 years. To be included, a participant needed positive CMV serology and a CD4+ T cell count above 400 cells/uL. Before stimulation, PBMCs were isolated using density centrifugation and depleted of CD8+ T cells. CD8-depleted PBMCs were stimulated for about 17 hours with anti-CD28/CD49d costimulation, CD40-blocking antibody and enfuvirtide to prevent new infections. Sorting was done on either a Beckman Coulter MoFlo Legacy or an XDP sorter, and propidium iodide was used to exclude dead cells. Genomic DNA was extracted with the QIAamp DNA Mini Kit for samples above one million cells, otherwise with the Quick-DNA Microprep Kit.

For this clone: Which antigen it targets is not known. Per-nucleotide qualities are absent, and no much larger clonotype sits a single base away.

Results and caveats for the whole study, not just this receptor: The study involved few individuals and tested only a limited range of antigens. TCRbeta richness in CMV- and Gag-responding cells was significantly lower than in anti-CD3/anti-CD28-responding cells; CMV-responding cells had higher oligoclonality than CD3/CD28-stimulated and Gag-responding cells. TCR oligoclonality correlated with proviral oligoclonality within the same sorted populations. Degenerate expanded CDR3beta sequences were enriched in antigen-responding cells, suggesting convergent selection of CD4+ responses to CMV and Gag. Bulk TCR analyses could not be limited to the rare CMV-responding cells that actually contained HIV-1 proviruses.

TCRbeta repertoires were sequenced from genomic DNA with the immunoSEQ hsTCRB assay version 4 in survey mode. Genomic DNA was diluted to approximately 10 ng/uL, and up to about 1 ug per sample was used for TCRbeta sequencing. As for the authors' bioinformatics: TCRbeta data were analyzed in ImmunoSeq Analyzer 3.0, with diversity computed on productive nucleotide rearrangements. Using the Immunarch R package, the improved Chao index served to estimate lower-bound TCR diversity and the Gini coefficient served to estimate clonality. Different nucleotide rearrangements encoding the same CDR3beta amino acid sequence were treated as distinct clonotypes. Differential abundance analysis found TCRbeta sequences that were significantly enriched in antigen-responding cells compared with anti-CD3/anti-CD28-activated cells. GLIPH2 grouped TCRs by predicted peptide-MHC specificity, both within each participant and across combined participant data sets. Sourced from immuneACCESS, this table was stored by TCRdb with only in-frame sequences that have V and J called. A share of the clones is absent; for the studies checked, an unresolved V gene accounts for under half, and the remainder has no known explanation. V, J and clone size were drawn from that table, and D and trimming were deduced from the DNA. The sample includes tens of thousands of clones, with about 87% observed a single time. The ten biggest clones cover 3.3% of the sample.

The CDR3 holds 14 amino acids from the cysteine to the phenylalanine. The entry retains the CDR3 DNA only, 42 bases that are in frame from base 1. V is clipped by 2 bases and J by 4 bases, and the sequence between their germline boundaries is 9 bases long. Reading the germline V gene gives CDR1 WSHSY and CDR2 SAAADI. This receptor was obtained from an adult woman with HIV who was CMV-seropositive. Recombination connected TRBV10-2 to TRBJ2-1; no D segment can be confidently identified. The sequencing used CD4+ T cells sorted from PBMCs after approximately 20-hour stimulation, collected from a patient who received antiretroviral therapy. What this sample's cell subset or site label stands for: CD40L+CD69+ CD4 T cells responding to anti-CD3/anti-CD28 beads, representing the overall repertoire. The nucleotide sequence is TGCGCCAGCAGTGAGCCAGGTTCTTACAATGAGCAGTTCTTC. Translated, this gives CASSEPGSYNEQFF.